Shown below are 6 T cell receptor beta chains from a single sample sequenced in a study of blood T cells in healthy people across ages. It was with a sample-barcoded 5' primer and a J-beta primer mix that a second PCR of about 7 to 12 cycles was run. TCRdb itself ran the 5' RACE reads through MiXCR, one entry per CDR3 protein. The data contain roughly 1.5 million distinct CDR3 sequences, less than 45% of them singletons. Specimen: blood. The receptor source for this set is a woman aged 18-30 years in good health.

The chain employs TRBV6-1 and TRBJ2-7; TRBD1 agrees at 8 bases. Germline V gene sequence: CDR1 MNHNS, CDR2 SASEGT. The CDR3 extends over 12 amino acids. V shed 7 bases, J shed 10 bases, and the junction held 9 bases outside the gene matches. In DNA form, the CDR3 reads TGTGCCAGCACTCAATCGGGACAGGTCCAGTACTTC. Translation gives CASTQSGQVQYF.

The V call is TRBV7-9, the J call TRBJ1-4; D is ambiguous. CDR3 length: 14 amino acids. Trimming took off 8 bases at V and 8 bases at J, with 18 bases between the two ends. CDR1 is SEHNR, CDR2 FQNEAQ, per germline (reference sequence). CDR3 amino acids: CASGRSGSYEKLFF. The CDR3 DNA reads as TGTGCCAGCGGCAGGTCCGGGAGTTACGAAAAACTGTTTTTT.

This sequence joins TRBV21-1 and TRBJ1-4. TRBV21-1 is listed as a pseudogene. This CDR3 spans 15 amino acids. The CDR3 reads CASSARRTEDEKLFF. The CDR3 bases are TGTGCCAGCAGCGCACGAAGAACAGAAGATGAAAAACTGTTTTTT.

The V gene is TRBV6-6, the J gene TRBJ1-1; D is uncertain. Germline V gene data show CDR1 as MNHNY and CDR2 as SVGAGI (reference sequence). Trimming took 1 base from V and 0 from J, leaving 9 bases between them. The CDR3 runs 15 residues. This chain's CDR3 is CASSYLDTMNTEAFF. The CDR3, as DNA: TGTGCCAGCAGTTACTTAGACACGATGAACACTGAAGCTTTCTTT.

This chain connects TRBV27 to TRBJ1-2, with D unclear. The CDR3 consists of 13 residues. Germline V lookup: CDR1 MNHEY, CDR2 SMNVEV (reference sequence). V lost 3 bases and J 7 bases, leaving 12 bases between the germline ends. CDR3 amino acids: CASSFSRRFGYTF. CDR3 coding DNA: TGTGCCAGCAGTTTTTCCCGCAGATTTGGCTACACCTTC.

The V and J genes are TRBV19 and TRBJ1-2, with 7 bases matching TRBD1. The CDR3 spans 15 residues. Germline loops: CDR1 LNHDA, CDR2 SQIVND (reference sequence). The ends lost 5 bases at V and 0 bases at J; junction bases unmatched: 6. The CDR3 is CASSSMTGTNYGYTF. CDR3 bases: TGTGCCAGTAGTTCCATGACAGGGACTAACTATGGCTACACCTTC.